The next 8 T cell receptor beta chains were all read from a single sample in a study of blood T cells in healthy people across ages. A second about 6 to 12 cycle PCR used barcoded and J-beta primers. TCRdb reanalysed the 5' RACE reads using MiXCR and keeps one entry per CDR3 protein. Of about 1.5 million distinct CDR3 sequences in the sample, approximately 39% were seen once. What was sequenced was blood. The receptors come from a woman aged 18-29 years in good health.

This chain connects TRBV7-9 to TRBJ2-1; D is unclear. The germline V gene encodes CDR1 SEHNR and CDR2 FQNEAQ (reference sequence). V gave up 5 bases and J gave up 10 bases, with 15 bases separating them. This CDR3 region has 13 residues. The CDR3 region has the DNA TGTGCCAGCAGCGTGGACGGGCCTGGAGAGCAGTTCTTC. Translating it yields CASSVDGPGEQFF.

This clonotype was observed a few times. The J gene is TRBJ2-1, the V gene TRBV7-2, with D uncertain. CDR1 is SGHTA and CDR2 is FQGNSA in the germline V gene. The length of the CDR3 is 16 residues. V lost 1 base, J lost 2 bases, and 12 bases lay in between. CDR3 DNA: TGTGCCAGCAGCTTAGTATCGGTCGGTCCCTACAATGAGCAGTTCTTC. As protein: CASSLVSVGPYNEQFF. The entire variable domain, with the rest obtained from reference TRBV7-2 and TRBJ2-1, is as follows: GAGVSQSPSNKVTEKGKDVELRCDPISGHTALYWYRQSLGQGLEFLIYFQGNSAPDKSGLPSDRFSAERTGGSVSTLTIQRTQQEDSAVYLCASSLVSVGPYNEQFFGPGTRLTVL.

This chain joins TRBV20-1 and TRBJ1-2, with no clear D. This CDR3 is 13 amino acids long. CDR1 and CDR2 from the germline V gene are DFQATT and SNEGSKA (reference sequence). Trimming left V 0 bases short and J 4 bases short, with 9 bases between. The CDR3 is CSARDPTVYGYTF. The CDR3 coding sequence is TGCAGTGCTAGAGATCCAACAGTCTATGGCTACACCTTC.

In nucleotides, the CDR3 is TGCGCCAGCAGCATAGCAAATGAGCAGTTCTTC. It yields the protein CASSIANEQFF. The chain combines TRBV5-1 with TRBJ2-1, with D unclear. The CDR3 is made up of 11 amino acids. Germline lookup yields CDR1 SGHRS and CDR2 YFSETQ. Trimming removed 4 bases from V and 7 bases from J, with 6 bases in between.

About this clonotype itself: The junction departs from the called germline gene at one end, perhaps through a read error. V gene TRBV12-3 or TRBV12-4 combines with J gene TRBJ1-1, with unresolved D. The CDR3 contains 14 residues. The CDR3 bases are TGTGTCAGCGGCCCCAGCTTCCCGGGCACTGAAGCTTTCTTT. Translation gives CVSGPSFPGTEAFF.

Only a few counts were recorded for this clonotype. V is TRBV27 and J is TRBJ2-7, with unresolved D. Germline V CDR1 and CDR2: MNHEY, SMNVEV (reference sequence). There are 12 residues in the CDR3. V was pared by 9 bases and J by 0 bases, with 9 bases between. DNA of the CDR3: TGTGCCAGTTACTCAAGCTCCTACGAGCAGTACTTC. Translating gives CASYSSSYEQYF.

The rearrangement joins TRBV19 to TRBJ1-1; 8 positions match TRBD1. The junction had 10 bases not matched to a gene; V was cut back by 1 base and J by 3 bases. The germline CDR1 and CDR2 sequences are LNHDA and SQIVND (reference sequence). This CDR3 has 17 residues. The CDR3: CASSIGGRGRGDTEAFF. As DNA, the CDR3 is TGTGCCAGTAGTATAGGCGGCAGGGGGCGCGGAGACACTGAAGCTTTCTTT.

The chain combines TRBV28 with TRBJ2-6; tentative D call: TRBD2 (5 bases). The germline V gene has CDR1 MDHEN and CDR2 SYDVKM. This CDR3 contains 17 residues. V gave up 4 bases and J gave up 2 bases, with 15 bases separating them. The CDR3 sequence is CASSSSTGNTGANVLTF. The DNA for the CDR3 is TGTGCCAGCAGTTCATCCACGGGGAACACTGGGGCCAACGTCCTGACTTTC. Full variable domain (missing parts from reference TRBV28 and TRBJ2-6): DVKVTQSSRYLVKRTGEKVFLECVQDMDHENMFWYRQDPGLGLRLIYFSYDVKMKEKGDIPEGYSVSREKKERFSLILESASTNQTSMYLCASSSSTGNTGANVLTFGAGSRLTVL.